This TCR beta chain was recorded in a study of shared clonotypes between healthy human individuals. Study-wide results and limits: Among a few donors, approximately 5% of naive CD4 clonotypes were found in common. Unshared clonotypes carried lower generation probabilities than those common to all four donors.

The table came from immunoSEQ multiplex PCR; TCRdb's copy has only in-frame clones and leaves some out. The repertoire consists of about 1.4 million clones, with 95% to 97% occurring once and the leading ten covering 1.2%. Trimming pared 2 bases from V and 8 bases from J, leaving 7 bases between. This CDR3 is 12 amino acids long. From germline, CDR1 is SNHLY and CDR2 FYNNEI. This clone has only a few counts. What it binds is unknown. The rearrangement uses TRBV2 and TRBJ2-1; D gene uncertain. The sequence came from a man aged 25 to 40 in good health. The sequencing input was naive CD4+ T cells sorted from blood. The subset: CD45RA+ positively selected. The CDR3 loop reads CASSEFADEQFF. The DNA for the CDR3 is TGTGCCAGCAGTGAATTTGCCGATGAGCAGTTCTTC.